The rows below give T cell receptor beta chains drawn from one sample of a study of blood T cell repertoires in COVID-19. The protocol was immunoSEQ multiplex PCR, while the TCRdb copy is restricted to in-frame clones and leaves out a portion. Seen here are about 230,000 clones, 70% to 90% observed once, and the top ten hold approximately 2.8%. The sample consisted of PBMCs or T cells enriched from blood (not recorded which). The origin of the receptors is a woman between 45 and 65 years old in a cohort exposed to, infected with or recovered from COVID-19 (not recorded which). The CDR3 runs from the conserved cysteine through the conserved F or W. D genes are given only for firm matches. Not every row has a clone size; where given, it reads once, few, many or a size class.

v_call	j_call	clone_size	d_call	cdr3_aa	cdr3_nt
TRBV5-4	TRBJ2-5	.	TRBD2	CASSLSTSGGVGETQYF	TGTGCCAGCAGCTTGAGCACTAGCGGGGGGGTCGGGGAGACCCAGTACTTC
TRBV6-5	TRBJ2-7	.	.	CASSYRVGGNEQYF	TGTGCCAGCAGTTATCGGGTCGGGGGTAACGAGCAGTACTTC
TRBV4-3	TRBJ1-5	.	.	CASSQDIVNQPQHF	TGCGCCAGCAGCCAAGATATAGTAAATCAGCCCCAGCATTTT
TRBV7-8	TRBJ2-1	.	TRBD1	CASSSTGQGSYNEQFF	TGTGCCAGCAGCTCGACCGGACAGGGCTCCTACAATGAGCAGTTCTTC
TRBV25-1	TRBJ1-6	.	.	CASSDRVHSPLHF	TGTGCCAGCAGTGACAGGGTTCATTCACCCCTCCACTTT
TRBV6-4	TRBJ2-7	.	.	CASSDRDRTYEQYF	TGTGCCAGCAGTGACCGTGACAGAACCTACGAGCAGTACTTC
TRBV7-2	TRBJ1-3	.	.	CASSPLVSSGNTIYF	TGTGCCAGCAGCCCCCTGGTCAGCTCTGGAAACACCATATATTTT
TRBV6-4	TRBJ1-2	.	TRBD1	CASTWDRDLYGYTF	TGTGCCAGCACGTGGGACAGGGACCTCTATGGCTACACCTTC
TRBV30	TRBJ1-2	.	.	CAWSVPVPYGYTF	TGTGCCTGGAGTGTACCGGTCCCCTATGGCTACACCTTC
TRBV7-2	TRBJ2-1	.	TRBD2	CASSLAASGGLRSYNEQFF	TGTGCCAGCAGCTTAGCGGCTAGCGGGGGCCTTCGCTCCTACAATGAGCAGTTCTTC
TRBV6-5	TRBJ1-3	.	TRBD1	CASSRQGYSGNTIYF	TGTGCCAGCAGTAGACAGGGTTACTCTGGAAACACCATATATTTT
TRBV19	TRBJ1-4	.	.	CASNIPTRSEKLFF	TGTGCCAGTAACATCCCAACGCGGAGTGAAAAACTGTTTTTT
TRBV11-2	TRBJ1-6	few	.	CASSPFRLSSPLHF	TGTGCCAGCAGCCCGTTCAGGTTGAGTTCACCCCTCCACTTT
TRBV28	TRBJ1-6	.	.	CASNLAGAPGDSPLHF	TGTGCCAGCAATCTCGCTGGGGCCCCTGGGGATTCACCCCTCCACTTT
TRBV2	TRBJ1-5	.	.	CASRASLNRGNQPQHF	TGTGCCAGCAGGGCGAGTTTAAACAGGGGCAATCAGCCCCAGCATTTT
TRBV28	TRBJ2-7	.	.	CASSSLGVTPYEQYF	TGTGCCAGCAGCTCTCTAGGGGTCACTCCCTACGAGCAGTACTTC
TRBV5-1	TRBJ1-3	.	TRBD1	CASSSGTGAGNTIYF	TGCGCCAGCAGCTCCGGGACAGGGGCGGGAAACACCATATATTTT
TRBV7-9	TRBJ2-2	.	TRBD2	CASSSTGTRTGELFF	TGTGCCAGCAGCTCTACCGGGACTAGGACCGGGGAGCTGTTTTTT
TRBV5-1	TRBJ1-3	.	.	CASSLADSSSGNTIYF	TGCGCCAGCAGCTTGGCGGACAGTTCCTCTGGAAACACCATATATTTT
TRBV2	TRBJ1-2	.	.	CASSGVGGPGDGYTF	TGTGCCAGCAGTGGGGTTGGAGGGCCGGGGGATGGCTACACCTTC
TRBV6-1	TRBJ2-7	.	TRBD1	CASSEIQGQHYEQYF	TGTGCCAGCAGTGAAATCCAGGGACAGCACTACGAGCAGTACTTC
TRBV7-4	TRBJ2-3	.	TRBD2	CASSLVSWENRSREGADTQYF	TGTGCCAGCAGCTTAGTAAGTTGGGAAAACCGGTCCAGGGAGGGAGCAGATACGCAGTATTTT
TRBV21-1	TRBJ2-2	.	.	CASSPRLAGANTGELFF	TGTGCCAGCAGCCCTAGACTAGCGGGGGCAAACACCGGGGAGCTGTTTTTT
TRBV5-4	TRBJ1-1	.	.	CASSSVSAGAGSTEAFF	TGTGCCAGCAGCTCGGTTTCTGCGGGGGCAGGAAGCACTGAAGCTTTCTTT
TRBV18	TRBJ1-2	.	.	CASSPPSGGSTYGYTF	TGTGCCAGCTCACCACCGTCCGGAGGAAGCACCTATGGCTACACCTTC
TRBV9	TRBJ2-7	.	.	CASSVVGVGGSRQYF	TGTGCCAGCAGCGTAGTGGGGGTCGGAGGGAGTCGGCAGTACTTC